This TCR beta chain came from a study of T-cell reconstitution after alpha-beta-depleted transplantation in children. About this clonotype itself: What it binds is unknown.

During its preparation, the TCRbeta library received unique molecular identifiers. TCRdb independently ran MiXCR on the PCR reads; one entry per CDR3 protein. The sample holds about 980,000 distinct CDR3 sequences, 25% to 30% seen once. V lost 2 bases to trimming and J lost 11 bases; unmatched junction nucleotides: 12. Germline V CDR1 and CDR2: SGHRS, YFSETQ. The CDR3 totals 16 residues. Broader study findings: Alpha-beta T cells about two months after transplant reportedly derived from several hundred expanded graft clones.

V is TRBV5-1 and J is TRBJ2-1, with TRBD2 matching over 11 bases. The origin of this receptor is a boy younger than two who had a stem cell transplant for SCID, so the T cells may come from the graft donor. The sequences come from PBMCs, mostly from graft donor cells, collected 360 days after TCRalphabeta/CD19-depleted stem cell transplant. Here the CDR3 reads CASSLPKLAGEMKQFF. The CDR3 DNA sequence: TGCGCCAGCAGCTTACCCAAACTAGCGGGGGAGATGAAGCAGTTCTTC.